The clone carrying this TCR beta chain was observed a handful of times. PCR was performed using 60 Vbeta and 13 Jbeta primers. Assay used: immunoSEQ multiplex PCR; TCRdb lists only in-frame clones, some missing. This table has around 170,000 clones, around 77% appearing once. The germline V gene encodes CDR1 SGHRS and CDR2 YFSETQ. J lost 2 bases, V lost 4 bases, and 5 bases had no gene match. The CDR3 loop spans 14 amino acids. The data derive from a study of cytomegalovirus exposure and HLA in healthy donors. This sequence was found in a man aged 55-75 years in good health and CMV-seronegative. The chain uses TRBV5-1 and TRBJ2-7, with 8 bases fitting TRBD1. The specimen sequenced was PBMCs. Here the CDR3 DNA reads TGCGCCAGCAGCGAGCCGACAGGGGCCTACGAGCAGTACTTC. Translated, it gives CASSEPTGAYEQYF.